This entry lists 25 T cell receptor beta chains sequenced from one sample in a study of T-cell reconstitution after alpha-beta-depleted transplantation in children. Molecular barcoding with unique molecular identifiers was used for the TCRbeta library. TCRdb called the PCR reads again in MiXCR, with one record for every CDR3 protein. Of over 550,000 distinct CDR3 sequences in the sample, more than 9% were seen once. The sample consisted of PBMCs from the stem cell graft donor, taken from the stem cell graft. The receptors derive from a human donor who donated a stem cell graft to a child with acute myeloid leukemia.

The J gene is TRBJ2-5, the V gene TRBV10-3; 10 bases are shared with TRBD1. Looked up from germline, CDR1 is ENHRY and CDR2 is SYGVKD. V was clipped by 7 bases and J by 4 bases; unmatched bases: 9. CDR3 length: 15 amino acids. CDR3: CAITNPGQGGETQYF. The DNA for the CDR3 is TGTGCCATCACCAACCCAGGACAGGGGGGAGAGACCCAGTACTTC.

This chain links TRBV7-2 with TRBJ2-5; 9 bases are a match to TRBD1. Trimming cost V 1 base and J 3 bases; bases outside gene matches: 3. This CDR3 has 15 residues. Germline lookup yields CDR1 SGHTA and CDR2 FQGNSA. This chain's CDR3 is CASSLGGTGKETQYF. CDR3 DNA: TGTGCCAGCAGCTTAGGCGGGACAGGGAAAGAGACCCAGTACTTC.

This chain links TRBV12-3 or TRBV12-4 with TRBJ2-5, with D possibly being TRBD1 (8 bases). V lost 5 bases to trimming and J lost 5 bases, with 24 bases between them. The CDR3 extends over 17 amino acids. The CDR3 nucleotides read TGTGCCAGCAGTCCCCATATCGACAGGGGAGGGTGGGAGACCCAGTACTTC. Its translation is CASSPHIDRGGWETQYF.

J is TRBJ2-7 and V is TRBV18, with TRBD2 matching over 11 bases. The CDR3 has 14 residues. The J segment lost 6 bases and the V segment lost 3 bases, leaving 4 bases of the junction unmatched. Germline V gives CDR1 KGHSH, CDR2 LQKENI. CDR3 amino acids: CASSPPSGRSEQYF. CDR3 coding DNA: TGTGCCAGCTCACCCCCTAGCGGGAGGTCCGAGCAGTACTTC.

There are many counts of this clonotype. The chain combines TRBV9 with TRBJ2-2; no reliable D call. Germline assignment: CDR1 SGDLS and CDR2 YYNGEE. This CDR3 is 13 amino acids long. Trimming cost V 1 base and J 8 bases, with 9 bases left between them. The CDR3 protein is CASSVFSEGELFF. The DNA of the CDR3 is TGTGCCAGCAGCGTATTCTCCGAAGGGGAGCTGTTTTTT.

The rearrangement uses TRBV20-1 and TRBJ1-1; D is unresolved. The germline V and J ends were trimmed by 7 bases and 2 bases, with 8 bases remaining between them. This CDR3 is 11 amino acids long. Germline-derived CDR1 and CDR2 are DFQATT and SNEGSKA (reference sequence). The CDR3 coding sequence is TGCAGTGGACTCCTCAACACTGAAGCTTTCTTT. Encoded protein: CSGLLNTEAFF.

The CDR3 nucleotides are TGCAGTGCCAGTAGCGGGAGGACCTACAATGAGCAGTTCTTC. As protein: CSASSGRTYNEQFF. The J gene is TRBJ2-1, the V gene TRBV20-1; 10 bases are a match to TRBD2. V was clipped by 6 bases and J by 2 bases; unmatched bases: 4. Per germline, CDR1 DFQATT and CDR2 SNEGSKA (reference sequence). The CDR3 consists of 14 residues.

V gene TRBV6-2 or TRBV6-3 combines with J gene TRBJ2-2, with D tentatively TRBD2 (6 bases). The germline V and J ends were trimmed by 1 base and 0 bases, with 12 bases remaining between them. Germline V CDR1 and CDR2: MNHEY, SVGEGT. This CDR3 is built from 17 residues. CDR3 in DNA: TGTGCCAGCAGTTACTTACGCGGGACCGCGAACACCGGGGAGCTGTTTTTT. Amino acids: CASSYLRGTANTGELFF.

In this sample, this clonotype turned up a few times. The chain couples TRBV30 to TRBJ1-4; the D is unclear. Germline values: CDR1 GTSNPN, CDR2 SVGIG (reference sequence). V lost 0 bases and J lost 7, with 9 bases in between. This CDR3 is built from 13 residues. The CDR3 bases are TGTGCCTGGAGTGTGGACCTGATTGAAAAACTGTTTTTT. It encodes CAWSVDLIEKLFF. Full variable domain (remainder filled in from reference TRBV30 and TRBJ1-4): SQTIHQWPATLVQPVGSPLSLECTVEGTSNPNLYWYRQAAGRGLQLLFYSVGIGQISSEVPQNLSASRPQDRQFILSSKKLLLSDSGFYLCAWSVDLIEKLFFGSGTQLSVL.

Many counts were recorded for this clonotype. This chain links TRBV29-1 with TRBJ2-2; perhaps D is TRBD1 or TRBD2 (5 bases each). The germline gives CDR1 SQVTM, CDR2 ANQGSEA. The CDR3 sequence is 14 residues long. V shed 7 bases and J shed 2 bases, with 14 bases lying between them. The CDR3 DNA reads as TGCAGCGCCCCCCGGGACCAAAACACCGGGGAGCTGTTTTTT. This sequence encodes CSAPRDQNTGELFF.

A few counts support this clonotype. The chain links TRBV25-1 to TRBJ1-1; D ambiguous. Trimming left V 4 bases short and J 0 bases short, with 9 bases between. This CDR3 region has 14 residues. The germline CDR1 and CDR2 sequences are MGHDK and SYGVNS. For the CDR3, the DNA is TGTGCCAGCAGTGGTATAGGGCTGAACACTGAAGCTTTCTTT. Its protein product is CASSGIGLNTEAFF. The full variable domain, in which reference TRBV25-1 and TRBJ1-1 provide the parts outside the CDR3, is EADIYQTPRYLVIGTGKKITLECSQTMGHDKMYWYQQDPGMELHLIHYSYGVNSTEKGDLSSESTVSRIRTEHFPLTLESARPSHTSQYLCASSGIGLNTEAFFGQGTRLTVV.

The rearrangement links TRBV5-1 to TRBJ2-7, with D uncertain. CDR1 is SGHRS, CDR2 YFSETQ, per germline. The ends were cut back, 4 bases at V and 6 bases at J, with 14 bases in the middle. This CDR3 is built from 13 residues. CDR3: CASSPGPSTEQYF. The CDR3 DNA sequence: TGCGCCAGCAGCCCCGGCCCCTCTACCGAGCAGTACTTC.

This clonotype was seen a handful of times. V is TRBV3-1 and J is TRBJ1-2; D gene ambiguous. Germline V CDR1 and CDR2: LGHDT, YNNKEL (reference sequence). With 0 bases removed from V and 6 bases from J, the gap between germline ends came to 11 bases. This CDR3 contains 14 residues. CDR3 sequence (DNA): TGTGCCAGCAGCCAAGAAGGGAGAGAGAATGGCTACACCTTC. This codes for CASSQEGRENGYTF.

At least ten counts were recorded for this clonotype. This sequence joins TRBV10-3 and TRBJ1-1; D not resolved. The CDR3 is 14 amino acids. V was pared by 6 bases and J by 1 base, with 12 bases between. Germline loops: CDR1 ENHRY, CDR2 SYGVKD. Written as DNA, the CDR3 is TGTGCCATCAGCGCAAGCGAGAGGAACACTGAAGCTTTCTTT. It translates to CAISASERNTEAFF.

This clonotype was counted many times. This chain connects TRBV5-1 to TRBJ2-1, with 8 bases identical to TRBD2. The V segment lost 1 base and the J segment 0 bases; nucleotides outside the gene matches: 3. Per the germline V gene, CDR1 is SGHRS and CDR2 is YFSETQ. The CDR3 is made up of 16 amino acids. The CDR3 coding sequence is TGCGCCAGCAGCTTGACAAGCGGGAGCTCCTACAATGAGCAGTTCTTC. Translated: CASSLTSGSSYNEQFF. The full variable domain, with the rest looked up from reference TRBV5-1 and TRBJ2-1, is KAGVTQTPRYLIKTRGQQVTLSCSPISGHRSVSWYQQTPGQGLQFLFEYFSETQRNKGNFPGRFSGRQFSNSRSEMNVSTLELGDSALYLCASSLTSGSSYNEQFFGPGTRLTVL.

This clonotype was seen a few times. The chain uses TRBV12-3 or TRBV12-4 and TRBJ2-2; D unresolved. The CDR3 spans 13 residues. The V gene lost 6 bases and the J gene lost 1 base, with 6 bases spanning the gap. In nucleotides, the CDR3 is TGTGCCAGCAGAAAACAGAACACCGGGGAGCTGTTTTTT. Protein sequence: CASRKQNTGELFF.

CDR3 coding DNA: TGTGCCATCAGTGCGACTAACCTTCCCGGGCCCCAGCATTTT. Its protein is CAISATNLPGPQHF. This rearrangement joins TRBV10-3 to TRBJ1-5, with D unresolved. The germline V gene has CDR1 ENHRY and CDR2 SYGVKD. V was trimmed by 4 bases and J by 9 bases, leaving 16 bases between them. The CDR3 extends over 14 amino acids.

There are a few counts of this clonotype. The rearrangement joins TRBV12-3 or TRBV12-4 to TRBJ2-1; 8 nucleotides agree with TRBD2. Unmatched junction bases numbered 6, after V lost 5 bases and J lost 0 bases. The CDR3 runs 16 residues. The CDR3 DNA is TGTGCCAGCAGTCGGGGGGGCGGGAACTCCTACAATGAGCAGTTCTTC. Translating it yields CASSRGGGNSYNEQFF.

A few counts support this clonotype. DNA of the CDR3: TGTGCCAGCAGCATAAGAGGGGAAGCCTACGAGCAGTACTTC. Amino acids: CASSIRGEAYEQYF. The chain uses TRBV21-1 and TRBJ2-7; the table's D gene call, TRBD1, was not cross checked with the DNA. TRBV21-1 is shown as a pseudogene. This CDR3 contains 14 residues.

V usage is TRBV15 and J usage is TRBJ2-7; D remains ambiguous. The V gene lost 2 bases and the J gene lost 3 bases, with 11 bases spanning the gap. Germline values: CDR1 LNHNV, CDR2 YYDKDF (reference sequence). There are 14 residues in the CDR3. In DNA, the CDR3 is TGTGCCACCAGCAGACCCAGGAGAATCTACGAGCAGTACTTC. It is translated as CATSRPRRIYEQYF.

The CDR3 DNA reads TGCGCCAGCAGCTTGGTCCGCTTCCAAGAGACCCAGTACTTC. Its protein product is CASSLVRFQETQYF. The V and J genes are TRBV5-1 and TRBJ2-5; D unresolved. The ends were cut back, 0 bases at V and 1 base at J, with 7 bases in the middle. CDR3 length: 14 residues. From germline, CDR1 is SGHRS and CDR2 YFSETQ.

The J gene is TRBJ1-2, the V gene TRBV20-1; tentatively, D is TRBD1 (6 bases). This CDR3 spans 11 amino acids. Germline CDR1 reads DFQATT; CDR2 reads SNEGSKA (reference sequence). V was pared by 6 bases and J by 8 bases, with 13 bases between. The CDR3 nucleotides are TGCAGTGCAGGGGACATCCGGGGCTACACCTTC. Its protein is CSAGDIRGYTF.

This clonotype was seen many times. The DNA is left out, because the CDR3 cannot be placed on it with certainty; the CDR3 is given as TCRdb lists it. This chain's CDR3 is CASSFGTGTGRVHF. The rearrangement uses TRBV7-2 and TRBJ1-6; the table names TRBD1, a call not compared with the DNA. Per germline, CDR1 SGHTA and CDR2 FQGNSA. The length of the CDR3 is 14 amino acids, counting both ends.

The chain couples TRBV18 to TRBJ2-7; 9 positions agree with TRBD1. The CDR3 extends over 16 amino acids. CDR1 is KGHSH and CDR2 is LQKENI in the germline V gene. The V and J ends lost 1 base and 2 bases, in that order; junction bases with no gene match: 6. The CDR3 DNA reads TGTGCCAGCTCACCACGCGGGACAGGGACAGCCTACGAGCAGTACTTC. Protein sequence: CASSPRGTGTAYEQYF. The full variable domain, with the rest looked up from reference TRBV18 and TRBJ2-7, is NAGVMQNPRHLVRRRGQEARLRCSPMKGHSHVYWYRQLPEEGLKFMVYLQKENIIDESGMPKERFSAEFPKEGPSILRIQQVVRGDSAAYFCASSPRGTGTAYEQYFGPGTRLTVT.

This clonotype was counted between two and nine times. V gene TRBV6-5 combines with J gene TRBJ2-1, with TRBD2 identical over 14 bases. Germline V lookup: CDR1 MNHEY, CDR2 SVGAGI. This CDR3 region has 16 residues. Trimming at V came to 4 bases and at J to 6 bases, leaving 5 bases not matched to a gene. The CDR3 sequence is CASSSFGLAGGNEQFF. The CDR3 nucleotides read TGTGCCAGCAGTTCCTTCGGACTAGCGGGAGGCAATGAGCAGTTCTTC.